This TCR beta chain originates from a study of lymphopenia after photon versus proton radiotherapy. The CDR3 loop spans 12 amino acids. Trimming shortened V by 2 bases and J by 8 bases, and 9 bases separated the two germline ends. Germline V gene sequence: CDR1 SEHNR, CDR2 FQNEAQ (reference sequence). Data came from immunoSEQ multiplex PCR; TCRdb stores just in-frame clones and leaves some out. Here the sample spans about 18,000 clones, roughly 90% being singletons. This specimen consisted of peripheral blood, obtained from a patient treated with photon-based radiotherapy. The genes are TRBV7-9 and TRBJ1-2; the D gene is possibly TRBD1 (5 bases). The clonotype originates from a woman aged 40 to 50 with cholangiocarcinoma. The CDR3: CASSLPGRGYTF. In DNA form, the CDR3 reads TGTGCCAGCAGCTTACCAGGGCGCGGCTACACCTTC.